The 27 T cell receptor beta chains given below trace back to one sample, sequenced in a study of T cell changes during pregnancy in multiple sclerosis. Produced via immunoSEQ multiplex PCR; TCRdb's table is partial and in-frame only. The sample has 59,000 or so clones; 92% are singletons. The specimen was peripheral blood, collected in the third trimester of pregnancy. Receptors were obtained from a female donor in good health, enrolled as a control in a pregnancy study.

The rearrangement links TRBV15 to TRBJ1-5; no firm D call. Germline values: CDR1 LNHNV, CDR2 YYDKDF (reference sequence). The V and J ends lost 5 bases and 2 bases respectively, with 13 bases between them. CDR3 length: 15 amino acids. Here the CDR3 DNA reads TGTGCCACCAGCCGAGGAGGAGCGGGCAATCAGCCCCAGCATTTT. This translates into CATSRGGAGNQPQHF.

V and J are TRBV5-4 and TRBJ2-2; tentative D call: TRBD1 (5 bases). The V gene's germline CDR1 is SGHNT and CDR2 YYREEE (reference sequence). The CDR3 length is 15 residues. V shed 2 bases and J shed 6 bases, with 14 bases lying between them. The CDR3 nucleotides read TGTGCCAGCAGCTTCCACCCTAGGGGCCCCGGGGAGCTGTTTTTT. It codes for CASSFHPRGPGELFF.

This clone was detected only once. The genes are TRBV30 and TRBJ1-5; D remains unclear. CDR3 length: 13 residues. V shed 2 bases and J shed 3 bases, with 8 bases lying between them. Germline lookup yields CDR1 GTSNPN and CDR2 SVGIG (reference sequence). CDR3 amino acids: CAWSYSPNQPQHF. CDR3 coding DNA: TGTGCCTGGAGTTACAGCCCCAATCAGCCCCAGCATTTT.

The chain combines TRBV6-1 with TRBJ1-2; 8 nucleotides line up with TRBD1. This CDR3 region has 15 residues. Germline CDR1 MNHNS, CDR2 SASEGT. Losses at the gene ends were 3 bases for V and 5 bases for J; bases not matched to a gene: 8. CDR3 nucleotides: TGTGCCAGCAGTGAGCACAGGGGGAGCTTATATGGCTACACCTTC. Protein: CASSEHRGSLYGYTF.

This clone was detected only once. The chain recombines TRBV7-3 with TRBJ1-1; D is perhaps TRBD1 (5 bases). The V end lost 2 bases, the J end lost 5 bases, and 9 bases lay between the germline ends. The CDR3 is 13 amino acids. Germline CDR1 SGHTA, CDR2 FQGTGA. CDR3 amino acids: CASSLSGFTEAFF. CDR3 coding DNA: TGTGCCAGCAGCTTATCAGGGTTTACTGAAGCTTTCTTT.

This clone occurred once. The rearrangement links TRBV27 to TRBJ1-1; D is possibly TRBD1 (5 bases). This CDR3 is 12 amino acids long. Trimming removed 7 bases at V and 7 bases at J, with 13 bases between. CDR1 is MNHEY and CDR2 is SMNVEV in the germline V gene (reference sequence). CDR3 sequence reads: CASNRPGGEAFF. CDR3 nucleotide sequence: TGTGCCAGCAACCGCCCGGGGGGTGAAGCTTTCTTT.

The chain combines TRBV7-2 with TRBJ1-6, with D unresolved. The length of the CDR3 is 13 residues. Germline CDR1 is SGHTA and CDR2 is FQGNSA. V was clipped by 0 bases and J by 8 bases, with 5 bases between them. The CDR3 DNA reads TGTGCCAGCAGCTTAGCGGGCGATTCACCCCTCCACTTT. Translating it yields CASSLAGDSPLHF.

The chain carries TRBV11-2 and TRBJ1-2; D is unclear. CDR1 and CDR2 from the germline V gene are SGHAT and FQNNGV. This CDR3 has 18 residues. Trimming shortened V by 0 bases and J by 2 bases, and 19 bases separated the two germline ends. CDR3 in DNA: TGTGCCAGCAGCTTAGATGGTTTGGTTCTCCGAGGGAACTATGGCTACACCTTC. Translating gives CASSLDGLVLRGNYGYTF. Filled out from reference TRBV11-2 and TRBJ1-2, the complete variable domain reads EAGVAQSPRYKIIEKRQSVAFWCNPISGHATLYWYQQILGQGPKLLIQFQNNGVVDDSQLPKDRFSAERLKGVDSTLKIQPAKLEDSAVYLCASSLDGLVLRGNYGYTFGSGTRLTVV.

Here the CDR3 DNA reads TGTGCCAGCAGCACAGACAGGGGCGCGGCTGAAGCTTTCTTT. As protein: CASSTDRGAAEAFF. The rearrangement uses TRBV9 and TRBJ1-1; 8 bases are a match to TRBD1. The V gene's germline CDR1 is SGDLS and CDR2 YYNGEE. The CDR3 sequence is 14 residues long. With V trimmed by 4 bases and J by 6 bases, 8 bases remained unmatched.

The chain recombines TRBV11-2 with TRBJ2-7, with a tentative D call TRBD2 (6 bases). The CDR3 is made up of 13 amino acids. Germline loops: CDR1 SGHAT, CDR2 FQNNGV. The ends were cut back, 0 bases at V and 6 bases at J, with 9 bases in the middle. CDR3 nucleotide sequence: TGTGCCAGCAGCTTAGATATCGGGGGCGAGCAGTACTTC. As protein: CASSLDIGGEQYF.

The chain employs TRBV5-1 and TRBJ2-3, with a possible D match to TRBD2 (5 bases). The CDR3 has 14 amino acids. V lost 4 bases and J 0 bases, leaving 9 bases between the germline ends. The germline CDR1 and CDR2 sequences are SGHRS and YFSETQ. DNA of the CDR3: TGCGCCAGCAGCGGAACTAGTAGCACAGATACGCAGTATTTT. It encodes CASSGTSSTDTQYF.

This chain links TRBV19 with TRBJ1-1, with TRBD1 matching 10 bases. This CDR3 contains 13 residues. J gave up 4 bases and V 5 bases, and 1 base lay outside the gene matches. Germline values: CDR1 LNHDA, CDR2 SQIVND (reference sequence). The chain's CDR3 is CASSRTGGTEAFF. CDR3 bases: TGTGCCAGTAGTCGGACAGGGGGCACTGAAGCTTTCTTT.

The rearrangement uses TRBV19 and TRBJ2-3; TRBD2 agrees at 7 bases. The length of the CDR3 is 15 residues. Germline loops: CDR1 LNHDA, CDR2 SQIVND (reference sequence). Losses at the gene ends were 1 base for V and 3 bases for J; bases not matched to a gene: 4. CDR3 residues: CASSIAGGMTDTQYF. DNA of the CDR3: TGTGCCAGTAGTATAGCGGGAGGCATGACAGATACGCAGTATTTT.

CDR3 nucleotide sequence: TGTGCCAGCAGCACCACAGGGGGCATCGTCAATGAGCAGTTCTTC. Translated: CASSTTGGIVNEQFF. The V gene is TRBV9, the J gene TRBJ2-1, with 9 positions matching TRBD1. V gave up 4 bases and J gave up 6 bases; unmatched junction bases: 8. The CDR3 spans 15 residues. The germline CDR1 and CDR2 sequences are SGDLS and YYNGEE.

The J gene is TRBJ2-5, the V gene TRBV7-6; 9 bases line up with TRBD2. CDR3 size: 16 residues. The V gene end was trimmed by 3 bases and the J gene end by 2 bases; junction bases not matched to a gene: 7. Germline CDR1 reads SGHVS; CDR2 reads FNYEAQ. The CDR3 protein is CASSFVAAGGQETQYF. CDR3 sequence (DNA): TGTGCCAGCAGCTTTGTGGCAGCGGGGGGACAAGAGACCCAGTACTTC. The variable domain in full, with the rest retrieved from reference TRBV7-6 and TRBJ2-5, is GAGVSQSPRYKVTKRGQDVALRCDPISGHVSLYWYRQALGQGPEFLTYFNYEAQQDKSGLPNDRFSAERPEGSISTLTIQRTEQRDSAMYRCASSFVAAGGQETQYFGPGTRLLVL.

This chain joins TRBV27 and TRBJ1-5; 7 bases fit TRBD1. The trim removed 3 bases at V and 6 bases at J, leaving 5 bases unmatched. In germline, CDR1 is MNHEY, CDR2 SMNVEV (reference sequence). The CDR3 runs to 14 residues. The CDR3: CASSLQGGVQPQHF. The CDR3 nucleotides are TGTGCCAGCAGTTTGCAGGGGGGAGTTCAGCCCCAGCATTTT.

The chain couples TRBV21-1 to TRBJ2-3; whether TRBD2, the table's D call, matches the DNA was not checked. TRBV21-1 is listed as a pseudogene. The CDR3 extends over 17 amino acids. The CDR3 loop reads CASSTPPEPFRSDTQYF. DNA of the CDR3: TGTGCCAGCAGCACTCCTCCGGAGCCCTTTAGATCCGATACGCAGTATTTT.

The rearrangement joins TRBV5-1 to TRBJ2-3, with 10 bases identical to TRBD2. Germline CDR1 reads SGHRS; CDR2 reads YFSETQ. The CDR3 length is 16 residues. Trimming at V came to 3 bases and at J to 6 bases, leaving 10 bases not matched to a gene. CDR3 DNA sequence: TGCGCCAGCAGCTCAACTTTTCTAGCGGGGGCTGATACGCAGTATTTT. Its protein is CASSSTFLAGADTQYF. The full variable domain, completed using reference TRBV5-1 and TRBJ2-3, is KAGVTQTPRYLIKTRGQQVTLSCSPISGHRSVSWYQQTPGQGLQFLFEYFSETQRNKGNFPGRFSGRQFSNSRSEMNVSTLELGDSALYLCASSSTFLAGADTQYFGPGTRLTVL.

CDR3 sequence (DNA): TGTGCCAGCAGTCAACCAGCAGACAGGGACCCCTACGAGCAGTACTTC. It translates to CASSQPADRDPYEQYF. The chain links TRBV27 to TRBJ2-7; 7 bases map to TRBD1. The V and J ends lost 5 bases and 2 bases, in that order; junction bases with no gene match: 12. The CDR3 totals 16 residues. Germline lookup yields CDR1 MNHEY and CDR2 SMNVEV (reference sequence).

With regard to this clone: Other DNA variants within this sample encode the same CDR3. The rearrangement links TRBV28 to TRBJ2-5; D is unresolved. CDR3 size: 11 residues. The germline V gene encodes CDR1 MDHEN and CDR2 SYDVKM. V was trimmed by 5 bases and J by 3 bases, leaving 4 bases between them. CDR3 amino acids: CASSTEETQYF. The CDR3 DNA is TGTGCCAGCAGTACTGAAGAGACCCAGTACTTC. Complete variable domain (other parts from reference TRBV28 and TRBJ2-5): DVKVTQSSRYLVKRTGEKVFLECVQDMDHENMFWYRQDPGLGLRLIYFSYDVKMKEKGDIPEGYSVSREKKERFSLILESASTNQTSMYLCASSTEETQYFGPGTRLLVL.

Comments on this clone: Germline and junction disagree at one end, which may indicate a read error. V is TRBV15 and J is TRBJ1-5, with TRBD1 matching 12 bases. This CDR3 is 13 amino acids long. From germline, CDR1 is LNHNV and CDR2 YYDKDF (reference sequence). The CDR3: CATSRDRGTGGNF. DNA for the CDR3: TGTGCCACCAGCAGAGATAGGGGGACAGGGGGCAATTTT.

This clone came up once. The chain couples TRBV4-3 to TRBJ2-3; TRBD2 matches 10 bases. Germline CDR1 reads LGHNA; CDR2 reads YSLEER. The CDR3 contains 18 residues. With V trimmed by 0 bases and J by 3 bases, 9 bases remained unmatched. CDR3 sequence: CASSQDRASGSRTDTQYF. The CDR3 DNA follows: TGCGCCAGCAGCCAAGATAGGGCTAGCGGGAGTAGGACAGATACGCAGTATTTT.

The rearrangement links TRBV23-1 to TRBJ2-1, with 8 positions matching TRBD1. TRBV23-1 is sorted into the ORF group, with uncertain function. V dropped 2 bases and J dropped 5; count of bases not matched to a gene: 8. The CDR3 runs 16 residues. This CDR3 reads CASSQQQGEKNNEQFF. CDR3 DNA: TGCGCCAGCAGTCAACAACAGGGGGAGAAGAACAATGAGCAGTTCTTC.

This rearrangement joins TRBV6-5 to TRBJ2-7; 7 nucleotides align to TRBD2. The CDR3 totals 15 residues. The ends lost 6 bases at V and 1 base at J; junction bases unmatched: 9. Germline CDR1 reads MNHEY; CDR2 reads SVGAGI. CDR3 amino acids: CASSPITGGSYEQYF. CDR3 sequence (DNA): TGTGCCAGCAGCCCGATTACCGGGGGGTCCTACGAGCAGTACTTC.

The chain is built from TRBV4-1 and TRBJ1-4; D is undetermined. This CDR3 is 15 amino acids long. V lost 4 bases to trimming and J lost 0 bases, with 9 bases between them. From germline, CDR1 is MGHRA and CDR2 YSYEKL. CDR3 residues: CASSRRETTNEKLFF. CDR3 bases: TGCGCCAGCAGCCGTAGGGAGACAACTAATGAAAAACTGTTTTTT.

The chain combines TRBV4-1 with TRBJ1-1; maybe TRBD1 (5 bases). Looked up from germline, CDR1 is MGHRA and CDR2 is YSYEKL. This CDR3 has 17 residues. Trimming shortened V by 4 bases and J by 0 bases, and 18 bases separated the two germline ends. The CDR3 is CASSPGKGRSMNTEAFF. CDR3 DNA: TGCGCCAGCAGCCCCGGGAAGGGGAGGTCGATGAACACTGAAGCTTTCTTT.

In DNA form, the CDR3 reads TGTGCCAGAAGCCTCGGAGGGAACACTGAAGCTTTCTTT. As protein: CARSLGGNTEAFF. The chain is built from TRBV5-3 and TRBJ1-1; D is unresolved. TRBV5-3 has ORF status, its function being uncertain. This CDR3 comprises 13 residues. The V end lost 4 bases, the J end lost 1 base, and 8 bases lay between the germline ends.